This T cell receptor (beta chain) was sequenced during a study of T-cell reconstitution after alpha-beta-depleted transplantation in children. CDR3 length: 15 amino acids. Germline CDR1 and CDR2: SGHVS and FNYEAQ. V lost 2 bases and J lost 5; bases outside the gene matches: 5. Study results and caveats: At the one-year point after transplant, T-cell counts and TCRbeta diversity were found to come mostly from T cells that had been newly produced. After transplant, high TCRbeta diversity at day 60 in some patients arose from surviving recipient T cells and thymic progenitors. The study reportedly traced alpha-beta T cells about two months after transplant to several hundred expanded graft clones.

Unique molecular identifiers featured in how the TCRbeta library was prepared. Via MiXCR, TCRdb re-called the PCR reads, giving one row per CDR3 protein. Of some 300,000 distinct CDR3 sequences listed, 9.5% to 13% are singletons. Remarks on this clonotype: Its antigen is not known.

The origin of this receptor is a boy under two years old with acute myeloid leukemia, due to receive a stem cell transplant. Material: PBMCs, obtained before TCRalphabeta/CD19-depleted stem cell transplant. The chain has TRBV7-6 and TRBJ2-1; TRBD2 matches 8 bases. CDR3 loop: CASSLYGTRDNEQFF. The CDR3 DNA is TGTGCCAGCAGCTTATACGGGACTAGGGACAATGAGCAGTTCTTC.